This entry describes one T cell receptor beta chain. The cohort comprised adults aged 18 to 89 years residing in about two dozen US areas. Cohorts were assigned according to the clinical history that participants reported. Using immunoSEQ multiplex PCR, the repertoire was profiled, and TCRdb retains in-frame clones only, with some absent. The repertoire holds around 250,000 clones, with around 90% as singletons. These data come from a study of blood T cell repertoires in COVID-19. Study-level information: Donors in the United States, Italy and Spain gave samples during acute or convalescent COVID-19. In each case, the material was cDNA or gDNA derived from T cells, B-cell-depleted T cells, or PBMCs.

This sequence was found in a woman in her 30s with acute COVID-19. Sequenced: PBMCs or T cells enriched from blood (not recorded which).

DNA of the CDR3: TGTGCCAGTAGTAGCGGGCCTCTTACTGAAGCTTTCTTT. Translated, it gives CASSSGPLTEAFF. The V and J genes are TRBV19 and TRBJ1-1; D is undetermined. With 4 bases removed from V and 5 bases from J, the gap between germline ends came to 11 bases. CDR1 LNHDA and CDR2 SQIVND come from the germline V gene (reference sequence). CDR3 length equals 13 residues.